This T cell receptor (beta chain) was identified in a study of breast tumors, draining lymph nodes, adjacent tissues (dated by TCRdb to the mid-2010s). About the investigation overall: TCR beta repertoires were compared across tumor, adjacent nontumor tissue and axillary lymph nodes obtained from breast cancer patients. In human breast cancer, the study set out to assess how tumor, surrounding tissue and draining lymph node repertoires relate to one another and whether T cells might be exchanged between them.

Broad study findings and their caveats: Tumor and nontumor tissue repertoires were significantly more similar in luminal-like than in basal-like breast cancer. Tumors showed preferential V and J gene usage, and their T-cell repertoire diversity fell below that of lymph nodes yet above that of nontumor tissue. The conclusion that tumor T cells originate in lymph nodes was framed as consistent with a hypothesis rather than directly demonstrated. The data were judged consistent with most tumor T cells deriving from the lymph node and then expanding within tumor tissue.

Sequenced using an Illumina HiSeq 2000. Multiplex PCR amplification was used to generate the TCR beta chain libraries. The amplified TCR beta chain products were analyzed by high-throughput sequencing. The public reads were quality trimmed at Q25 with fastp and then assembled into clones with MiXCR by TCRdb, keeping productive beta chains. Rows with a matching CDR3 protein are joined into one entry that keeps the most common DNA and genes. Across this sample there are a few hundred thousand distinct CDR3 sequences, with 34% seen only once. Jointly, the top ten make up about 3.9% of the sample. Lymph node samples came from the axillary draining lymph nodes of breast cancer patients. For this clonotype: Which antigen it targets is not known. One end of the junction fails to match germline, which may point to a read error.

Material for sequencing was axillary lymph node tissue. This clonotype originated in a female donor with breast cancer. Some clones in this sample may be carry-over from other donors' samples.

The encoded CDR3 is CASSHSGTRGVHNEQFF. At the DNA level, the sequence is TGTGCCAGCAGTCACTCGGGTACGCGGGGGGTCCACAATGAGCAGTTCTTC. The V and J genes are TRBV6-2 or TRBV6-3 and TRBJ2-1; the central 8 bases match TRBD2. Spanning cysteine to phenylalanine, the CDR3 consists of 17 amino acids. Left in the record is the CDR3 DNA by itself, 51 bases read in frame from the first base. From the germline V gene, CDR1 is MNHEY and CDR2 is SVGEGT.